The subject of this entry is one T cell receptor beta chain. Original processing methods: Cell counts per sample came from amplifying reference gene primers. The protocol was immunoSEQ multiplex PCR, while the TCRdb copy is restricted to in-frame clones and leaves out a portion. That table is the source of V, J and clone size, and D and trimming were worked out from the DNA. This table has hundreds of thousands of clones, more than 70% appearing once. V lost 6 bases and J lost 3, with 19 bases in between. The CDR3 has 16 residues. Germline V gives CDR1 MNHNY, CDR2 SVGAGI (reference sequence). The data belong to a study of blood T cell repertoires in COVID-19. In the study overall: Samples taken during acute and convalescent COVID-19 were collected in the United States, Italy and Spain.

Seattle patient enrollment occurred during active infection, with longitudinal follow-up thereafter. The chain has TRBV6-6 and TRBJ2-3; tentative D call: TRBD1 (5 bases). Sequenced material: peripheral blood. This receptor was taken from a woman between 45 and 65 years old with COVID-19, enrolled during active disease. DNA for the CDR3: TGTGCCAGCAGCCGTGGCCAGGGTACCGGGACAGATACGCAGTATTTT. Translated: CASSRGQGTGTDTQYF.